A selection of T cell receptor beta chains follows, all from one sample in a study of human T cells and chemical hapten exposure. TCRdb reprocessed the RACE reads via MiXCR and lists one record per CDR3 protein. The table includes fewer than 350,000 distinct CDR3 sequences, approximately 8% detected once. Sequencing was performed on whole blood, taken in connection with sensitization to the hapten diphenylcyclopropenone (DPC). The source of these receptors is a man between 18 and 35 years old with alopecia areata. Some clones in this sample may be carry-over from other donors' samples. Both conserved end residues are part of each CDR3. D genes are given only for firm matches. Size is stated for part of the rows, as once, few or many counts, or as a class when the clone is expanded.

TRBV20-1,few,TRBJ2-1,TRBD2,CSASWDYRRNEQFF,TGCAGTGCTAGTTGGGACTATCGGCGGAATGAGCAGTTCTTC
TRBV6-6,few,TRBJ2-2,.,CASSYFGTSTGELFF,TGTGCCAGCAGTTACTTCGGGACGTCGACCGGGGAGCTGTTTTTT
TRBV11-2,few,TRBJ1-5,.,CASSQRSSNQPQHF,TGTGCCAGCAGCCAACGAAGCAGCAATCAGCCCCAGCATTTT
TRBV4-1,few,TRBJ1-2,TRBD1,CASSRGTANYGYTF,TGCGCCAGCAGCCGAGGGACAGCTAACTATGGCTACACCTTC
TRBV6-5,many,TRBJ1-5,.,CASSNEGGGNQPQHF,TGTGCCAGCAGTAACGAGGGAGGAGGCAATCAGCCCCAGCATTTT
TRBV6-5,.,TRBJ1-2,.,CASSYTQGTYGYTF,TGTGCCAGCAGTTACACCCAAGGGACTTATGGCTACACCTTC
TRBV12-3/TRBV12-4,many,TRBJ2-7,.,CASCEGMAEQYF,TGTGCCAGCTGCGAGGGAATGGCCGAGCAGTACTTC
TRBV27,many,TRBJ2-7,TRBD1,CASSRQGESYEQYF,TGTGCCAGCAGTCGACAGGGGGAAAGCTACGAGCAGTACTTC
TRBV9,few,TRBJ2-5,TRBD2,CASSGGLAGGQETQYF,TGTGCCAGCAGCGGAGGACTAGCGGGGGGGCAAGAGACCCAGTACTTC
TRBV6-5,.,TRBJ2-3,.,CASKTGAGTDTQYF,TGTGCCTCCAAGACGGGAGCCGGCACAGATACGCAGTATTTT
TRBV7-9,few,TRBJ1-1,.,CASSLARDTLGTEAFF,TGTGCCAGCAGCTTAGCCCGGGACACCTTGGGCACTGAAGCTTTCTTT
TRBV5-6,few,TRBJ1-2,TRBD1,CASSRTGGLYGYTF,TGTGCCAGCAGCCGGACAGGGGGACTCTATGGCTACACCTTC
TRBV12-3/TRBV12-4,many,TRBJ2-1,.,CASSRGGRYGTLLYNEQFF,TGTGCCAGCAGCAGAGGTGGAAGGTACGGGACACTACTTTACAATGAGCAGTTCTTC
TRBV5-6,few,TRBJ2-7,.,CASSWRDSYEQYF,TGTGCCAGCAGCTGGAGGGATTCCTACGAGCAGTACTTC
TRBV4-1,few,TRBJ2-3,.,CASSFTMDTQYF,TGCGCCAGCAGTTTTACTATGGATACGCAGTATTTT
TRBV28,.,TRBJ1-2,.,CASSLPLTHRGYTF,TGTGCCAGCAGTTTACCTCTAACACACCGTGGCTACACCTTC
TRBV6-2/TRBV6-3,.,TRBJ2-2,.,CASLRVFLNTGELFF,TGTGCCAGTTTAAGGGTGTTTTTGAACACCGGGGAGCTGTTTTTT
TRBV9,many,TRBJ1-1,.,CASSVVSGNTEAFF,TGTGCCAGCAGCGTAGTCAGCGGGAACACTGAAGCTTTCTTT
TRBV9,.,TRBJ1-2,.,CASSAGVWESKGYGYTF,TGTGCCAGCAGCGCCGGGGTGTGGGAATCCAAAGGGTATGGCTACACCTTC
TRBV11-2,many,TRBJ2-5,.,CASSLGRETQYF,TGTGCCAGCAGCTTAGGAAGAGAGACCCAGTACTTC
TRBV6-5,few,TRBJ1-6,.,CASSYSIPRSAANSPLHF,TGTGCCAGCAGTTACTCGATCCCACGGTCAGCGGCAAATTCACCCCTCCACTTT
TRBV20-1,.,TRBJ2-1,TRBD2,CSAGGEGSLNEQFF,TGCAGTGCTGGGGGGGAGGGATCCCTCAATGAGCAGTTCTTC
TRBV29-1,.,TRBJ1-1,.,CSVDSGRLEAFF,TGCAGCGTTGATTCCGGAAGGTTGGAAGCTTTCTTT
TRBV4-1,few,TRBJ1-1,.,CASSNSVNTEAFF,TGCGCCAGCAGTAACTCCGTGAACACTGAAGCTTTCTTT
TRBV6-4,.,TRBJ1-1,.,CASSADAATLTEAFF,TGTGCCAGCAGTGCCGACGCAGCTACTCTAACTGAAGCTTTCTTT
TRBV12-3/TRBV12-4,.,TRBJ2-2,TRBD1,CASSRGWDRDTGELFF,TGTGCCAGCAGTAGGGGGTGGGACAGGGACACCGGGGAGCTGTTTTTT
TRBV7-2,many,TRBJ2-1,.,CASSPEERSRQFF,TGTGCCAGCAGCCCAGAGGAGCGTAGTAGGCAGTTCTTC
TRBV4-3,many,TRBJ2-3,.,CASSQDTGSTDTQYF,TGCGCCAGCAGCCAAGATACCGGAAGCACAGATACGCAGTATTTT
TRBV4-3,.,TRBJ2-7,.,CASSQGRGNSYEQYF,TGCGCCAGCAGCCAAGGAAGGGGTAACTCCTACGAGCAGTACTTC
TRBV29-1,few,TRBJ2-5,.,CSVSQRSETQYF,TGCAGCGTTTCTCAGCGGTCAGAGACCCAGTACTTC
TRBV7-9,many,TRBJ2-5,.,CASSLVSLASEETQYF,TGTGCCAGCAGCTTAGTTAGTTTGGCTAGCGAAGAGACCCAGTACTTC
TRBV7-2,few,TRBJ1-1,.,CASRRGPTEAFF,TGTGCCAGCAGACGGGGGCCCACTGAAGCTTTCTTT
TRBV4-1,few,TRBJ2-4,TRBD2,CASSQDPKTSGVLLAKNIQYF,TGCGCCAGCAGCCAAGACCCGAAGACTAGCGGGGTGTTATTAGCCAAAAACATTCAGTACTTC
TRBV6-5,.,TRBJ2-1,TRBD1,CASSPGTANDNEQFF,TGTGCCAGCAGTCCCGGGACAGCGAACGACAATGAGCAGTTCTTC
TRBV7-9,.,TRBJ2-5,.,CASSLGADWTQYF,TGTGCCAGCAGCTTGGGGGCCGATTGGACCCAGTACTTC
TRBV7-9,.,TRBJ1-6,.,CASSLVAPRHNSPLHF,TGTGCCAGCAGCTTAGTTGCGCCGAGGCATAATTCACCCCTCCACTTT
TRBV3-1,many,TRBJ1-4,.,CASSQEGVYEKLFF,TGTGCCAGCAGCCAGGAGGGTGTATACGAAAAACTGTTTTTT
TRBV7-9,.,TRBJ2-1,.,CASRSNDRGTSLFF,TGTGCCAGCAGATCCAACGACCGGGGTACCAGCTTGTTCTTC
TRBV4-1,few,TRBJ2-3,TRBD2,CASSQALAGDASTDTQYF,TGCGCCAGCAGCCAAGCGCTAGCGGGCGACGCTAGCACAGATACGCAGTATTTT
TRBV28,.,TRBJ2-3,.,CASSLRAIGGPSTDTQYF,TGTGCCAGCAGTTTAAGAGCAATCGGGGGCCCCAGCACAGATACGCAGTATTTT
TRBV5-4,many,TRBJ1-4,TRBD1,CASSSPGTGEVGKLFF,TGTGCCAGCAGCTCTCCCGGGACAGGGGAGGTTGGAAAACTGTTTTTT
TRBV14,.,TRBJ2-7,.,CASSLGRAGEQYF,TGTGCCAGCAGCCTAGGCAGGGCGGGTGAGCAGTACTTC
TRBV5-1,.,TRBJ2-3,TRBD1,CASSLTGTGLLDTQYF,TGCGCCAGCAGCTTAACGGGGACAGGTCTTTTGGATACGCAGTATTTT
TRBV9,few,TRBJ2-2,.,CASSVARGASTGELFF,TGTGCCAGCAGCGTAGCGCGGGGCGCGAGCACCGGGGAGCTGTTTTTT
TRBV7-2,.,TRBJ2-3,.,CASSLTYTGDTDTQYF,TGTGCCAGCAGCCTGACATATACGGGAGACACAGATACGCAGTATTTT